One and the same sample provided the 13 T cell receptor beta chains below, sequenced in a study of CD8 T cells in Susac syndrome. Random hexamers were used to reverse transcribe an amount of about 0.5 to 1 ug RNA. TCRdb redid the calling of the immunoSEQ multiplex PCR reads with MiXCR, one entry per CDR3 protein. The data hold about 190,000 distinct CDR3 sequences, with approximately 95% observed a single time. Material for sequencing was CD8+ T cells from PBMCs. The receptors come from a human donor with Susac syndrome.

DNA for the CDR3: TGCAGTGCTCCAGGGGGAACTGATTACAATGAGCAGTTCTTC. This translates into CSAPGGTDYNEQFF. V is TRBV20-1 and J is TRBJ2-1, with 7 positions matching TRBD1. Germline trimming cut 5 bases from V and 4 bases from J; bases unmatched to any gene: 8. The CDR3 is 14 residues long. The germline CDR1 and CDR2 sequences are DFQATT and SNEGSKA (reference sequence).

This sequence joins TRBV5-1 and TRBJ2-5, with a weak D call TRBD2 (6 bases). The CDR3 spans 13 residues. CDR1 and CDR2 from the germline V gene are SGHRS and YFSETQ. Trimming cost V 4 bases and J 5 bases, with 12 bases left between them. This chain's CDR3 is CASSGDSGETQYF. In DNA form, the CDR3 reads TGCGCCAGCAGCGGAGATAGCGGTGAGACCCAGTACTTC.

The chain is built from TRBV6-1 and TRBJ2-6; D is possibly TRBD2 (5 bases). Per germline, CDR1 MNHNS and CDR2 SASEGT. There are 16 residues in the CDR3. Trimming shortened V by 5 bases and J by 1 base, and 12 bases separated the two germline ends. For the CDR3, the DNA is TGTGCCAGCAGTCCCGAGGGCACATCTGGGGCCAACGTCCTGACTTTC. It yields the protein CASSPEGTSGANVLTF.

This chain joins TRBV27 and TRBJ2-3, with D perhaps TRBD2 (6 bases). Germline values: CDR1 MNHEY, CDR2 SMNVEV (reference sequence). Trimming pared 3 bases from V and 2 bases from J, leaving 15 bases between. There are 16 residues in the CDR3. DNA for the CDR3: TGTGCCAGCAGTTTCGGTAGCGGTCTATTCACAGATACGCAGTATTTT. It specifies CASSFGSGLFTDTQYF.

In this sample, this clonotype turned up once. The rearrangement uses TRBV7-6 and TRBJ2-5; D gene ambiguous. CDR3 length: 12 residues. Per germline, CDR1 SGHVS and CDR2 FNYEAQ. Trimming took off 5 bases at V and 2 bases at J, with 6 bases between the two ends. In DNA form, the CDR3 reads TGTGCCAGCAGCAAAATACAAGAGACCCAGTACTTC. Encoded protein: CASSKIQETQYF.

The chain links TRBV7-6 to TRBJ2-1, with a possible D match to TRBD2 (5 bases). CDR3 length equals 15 residues. Germline CDR1 is SGHVS and CDR2 is FNYEAQ. Deletions cut 0 bases from V and 7 bases from J, with 13 bases between. CDR3 in amino acids: CASSLALDQRNEQFF. The CDR3 DNA is TGTGCCAGCAGCTTAGCGTTGGACCAGCGGAATGAGCAGTTCTTC.

The V and J genes are TRBV20-1 and TRBJ1-2, with 11 bases identical to TRBD1. The CDR3 runs 14 residues. Germline trimming cut 3 bases from V and 8 bases from J; bases unmatched to any gene: 8. The germline gives CDR1 DFQATT, CDR2 SNEGSKA (reference sequence). CDR3 nucleotides: TGCAGTGCTAGCCTTGGACAGGGGGCTTACGGCTACACCTTC. It codes for CSASLGQGAYGYTF.

V is TRBV12-3 or TRBV12-4 and J is TRBJ1-5, with TRBD1 matching over 11 bases. The CDR3 spans 18 residues. The junction had 8 bases not matched to a gene; V was cut back by 1 base and J by 3 bases. CDR3 sequence: CASSLESGQGDDNQPQHF. CDR3 nucleotides: TGTGCCAGCAGTTTAGAATCGGGACAGGGGGACGACAATCAGCCCCAGCATTTT.

A single count supports this clonotype. The chain employs TRBV12-3 or TRBV12-4 and TRBJ1-5; D is possibly TRBD1 (6 bases). The CDR3 sequence is 15 residues long. Deletions cut 1 base from V and 5 bases from J, with 12 bases between. The CDR3 nucleotides are TGTGCCAGCAGTTTAGGGGGGGCTGAATATCAGCCCCAGCATTTT. Its translation is CASSLGGAEYQPQHF.

This rearrangement joins TRBV20-1 to TRBJ2-3; D remains ambiguous. Germline V lookup: CDR1 DFQATT, CDR2 SNEGSKA (reference sequence). The CDR3 is made up of 10 amino acids. Trimming left V 7 bases short and J 4 bases short, with 6 bases between. The CDR3 region is CSGVADTQYF. DNA of the CDR3: TGCAGTGGAGTGGCAGATACGCAGTATTTT.

The chain employs TRBV29-1 and TRBJ2-3; 8 bases align to TRBD2. This CDR3 has 14 residues. From germline, CDR1 is SQVTM and CDR2 ANQGSEA. The J segment lost 6 bases and the V segment lost 4 bases, leaving 9 bases of the junction unmatched. CDR3 sequence: CSVGTGGTHDTQYF. Here the CDR3 DNA reads TGCAGCGTTGGGACGGGGGGGACACACGATACGCAGTATTTT.

The rearrangement links TRBV9 to TRBJ2-3, with TRBD2 identical over 11 bases. The ends lost 4 bases at V and 4 bases at J; junction bases unmatched: 11. The CDR3 has 17 residues. Germline CDR1 reads SGDLS; CDR2 reads YYNGEE. The CDR3, as DNA: TGTGCCAGCAGCCCTGATAGCGGGGGGGCGCTATCAGATACGCAGTATTTT. It specifies CASSPDSGGALSDTQYF.

This chain links TRBV29-1 with TRBJ2-2; D is ambiguous. CDR1 is SQVTM, CDR2 ANQGSEA, per germline. The CDR3 runs to 11 residues. V dropped 5 bases and J dropped 6 bases, with 7 bases sitting between them. CDR3 region: CSVQSAGELFF. The CDR3 nucleotides read TGCAGCGTTCAGAGCGCCGGGGAGCTGTTTTTT.